The 27 T cell receptor beta chains below were found in one sample sequenced in a study of T cell responses to AZD1222 COVID-19 vaccine. TCRdb's table, derived via immunoSEQ multiplex PCR, lists solely in-frame clones and lacks some. The table shows about 140,000 clones, with about 92% occurring only once. Material: peripheral blood, obtained on day 0 of AZD1222 vaccination. The receptors were gathered from an adult in good health.

Written as DNA, the CDR3 is TGTGCTAGTGGCCTCGGGACTGGCCTCAATGAGCAGTTCTTC. Protein product: CASGLGTGLNEQFF. The J gene is TRBJ2-1, the V gene TRBV12-5, with D maybe TRBD2 (6 bases). The CDR3 has 14 amino acids. The V gene lost 6 bases and the J gene lost 6 bases, with 15 bases spanning the gap. From germline, CDR1 is LGHNT and CDR2 FRNRAP. Full variable domain (missing parts from reference TRBV12-5 and TRBJ2-1): DARVTQTPRHKVTEMGQEVTMRCQPILGHNTVFWYRQTMMQGLELLAYFRNRAPLDDSGMPKDRFSAEMPDATLATLKIQPSEPRDSAVYFCASGLGTGLNEQFFGPGTRLTVL.

The chain combines TRBV4-1 with TRBJ2-7; 10 nucleotides align to TRBD2. The CDR3 consists of 17 residues. Germline CDR1 reads MGHRA; CDR2 reads YSYEKL. J was trimmed by 4 bases and V by 1 base; bases with no gene match: 10. Here the CDR3 DNA reads TGCGCCAGCAGCCAAGCGTCGAGTCTAGCGGGAGAGTACGAGCAGTACTTC. Translating it yields CASSQASSLAGEYEQYF.

The chain uses TRBV6-5 and TRBJ1-6; 10 positions agree with TRBD1. CDR3 length: 15 residues. Germline lookup yields CDR1 MNHEY and CDR2 SVGAGI. V lost 2 bases and J lost 8; bases outside the gene matches: 3. CDR3 residues: CASSYRGTGDSPLHF. For the CDR3, the DNA is TGTGCCAGCAGTTACCGCGGGACAGGGGATTCACCCCTCCACTTT.

V is TRBV30 and J is TRBJ2-5, with 10 nucleotides matching TRBD1. In germline, CDR1 is GTSNPN, CDR2 SVGIG (reference sequence). Trimming removed 2 bases from V and 2 bases from J; junction bases left unmatched: 5. The CDR3 sequence is 15 residues long. The CDR3 protein is CAWSPGTGEQETQYF. The CDR3 nucleotides read TGTGCCTGGAGTCCCGGGACAGGGGAACAAGAGACCCAGTACTTC.

The CDR3 sequence: CASSRGQGGDTGELFF. In nucleotides, the CDR3 is TGTGCCAGCAGCCGGGGACAGGGTGGCGACACCGGGGAGCTGTTTTTT. This chain joins TRBV4-2 and TRBJ2-2, with 9 bases identical to TRBD1. Trimming cost V 4 bases and J 3 bases; bases outside gene matches: 6. This CDR3 is 16 amino acids long. Germline CDR1 is LGHNA and CDR2 is YNFKEQ.

The chain employs TRBV30 and TRBJ2-3; 11 bases match TRBD1. The CDR3 is 13 amino acids. Germline loops: CDR1 GTSNPN, CDR2 SVGIG (reference sequence). The V gene end was trimmed by 8 bases and the J gene end by 3 bases; junction bases not matched to a gene: 4. This chain's CDR3 is CAHRDRGTDTQYF. Here the CDR3 DNA reads TGTGCCCACCGGGACAGGGGGACAGATACGCAGTATTTT.

This chain connects TRBV6-1 to TRBJ1-6; D is possibly TRBD1 (5 bases). CDR3 length equals 13 residues. The germline V gene encodes CDR1 MNHNS and CDR2 SASEGT. V lost 2 bases to trimming and J lost 14 bases, with 13 bases between them. The DNA for the CDR3 is TGTGCCAGCAGTGAAAGGGCAGGGAGTTCCCTCCACTTT. This translates into CASSERAGSSLHF.

This clone was observed once. The chain has TRBV7-2 and TRBJ1-2, with D possibly matching TRBD1 (6 bases). The CDR3 is 13 amino acids. Germline-derived CDR1 and CDR2 are SGHTA and FQGNSA. Trimming left V 5 bases short and J 8 bases short, with 15 bases between. The CDR3 loop reads CASSPGGGGGYTF. CDR3 DNA: TGTGCCAGCAGCCCAGGAGGGGGGGGCGGCTACACCTTC.

The V and J genes are TRBV2 and TRBJ2-1; D not resolved. Trimming took 6 bases from V and 9 from J, leaving 9 bases between them. CDR3 length: 11 residues. Germline CDR1 reads SNHLY; CDR2 reads FYNNEI. The CDR3, as DNA: TGTGCCAGCAGGGGATGGAGTGAGCAGTTCTTC. Amino acids: CASRGWSEQFF.

This rearrangement joins TRBV2 to TRBJ2-2; D possibly corresponds to TRBD1 (6 bases). The CDR3 runs 15 residues. Trimming stripped 9 bases from V and 4 bases from J, with 18 bases between. The V gene's germline CDR1 is SNHLY and CDR2 FYNNEI. The CDR3 DNA sequence: TGTGCCAGTGACACAGGGACATCGACCACCGGGGAGCTGTTTTTT. It codes for CASDTGTSTTGELFF.

This clone was detected only once. The V and J genes are TRBV21-1 and TRBJ2-7; the table assigns TRBD1, which was not confirmed against the DNA. TRBV21-1 is classified as a pseudogene. The CDR3 spans 16 residues. This chain's CDR3 is CASSKEGIFISYEQYF. The CDR3 region has the DNA TGTGCCAGCAGCAAAGAGGGGATATTCATTTCCTACGAGCAGTACTTC.

The chain is built from TRBV5-1 and TRBJ2-3, with D possibly TRBD1 on 5 matching bases. The germline V gene has CDR1 SGHRS and CDR2 YFSETQ. CDR3 length equals 15 residues. V was trimmed by 0 bases and J by 1 base, leaving 9 bases between them. CDR3 in DNA: TGCGCCAGCAGCTTGGTTGGCAGGGGCACAGATACGCAGTATTTT. Amino acids: CASSLVGRGTDTQYF.

To note about this clone: One junction end disagrees with the germline gene, perhaps due to a read error. The genes are TRBV30 and TRBJ1-2; 8 positions match TRBD1. The CDR3 is 12 amino acids. Germline CDR1 is GTSNPN and CDR2 is SVGIG (reference sequence). The CDR3, as DNA: TGCGCGTCTACTCCCGGGGACAGGGGCTACACCTTC. Its translation: CASTPGDRGYTF.

The chain joins TRBV9 to TRBJ2-7, with D perhaps matching TRBD1 (6 bases). The V gene lost 7 bases and the J gene lost 2 bases, with 16 bases spanning the gap. Germline V gene data show CDR1 as SGDLS and CDR2 as YYNGEE. CDR3 size: 14 residues. The DNA for the CDR3 is TGTGCCAGCGGAATGGACAGTACCACCTACGAGCAGTACTTC. Translation gives CASGMDSTTYEQYF.

This clone appeared once. The CDR3 DNA is TGTGCCAGCAGTGCACCCCCGGGACAGGACTCTGGAAACACCATATATTTT. Translating gives CASSAPPGQDSGNTIYF. The chain recombines TRBV25-1 with TRBJ1-3; 8 bases align to TRBD1. Unmatched junction bases numbered 8, after V lost 4 bases and J lost 0 bases. Germline V gene data show CDR1 as MGHDK and CDR2 as SYGVNS. The CDR3 has 17 amino acids.

The V and J genes are TRBV5-4 and TRBJ1-1; 9 bases are shared with TRBD1. Germline V gene data show CDR1 as SGHNT and CDR2 as YYREEE (reference sequence). The CDR3 covers 16 residues. Trimming at V came to 0 bases and at J to 2 bases, leaving 5 bases not matched to a gene. The CDR3 loop reads CASSLVTGGINTEAFF. In nucleotides, the CDR3 is TGTGCCAGCAGCTTGGTCACAGGGGGCATCAACACTGAAGCTTTCTTT.

The chain is built from TRBV7-8 and TRBJ2-7; no definite D call. Germline V gives CDR1 SGHVS, CDR2 FQNEAQ. This CDR3 is built from 14 residues. V was pared by 1 base and J by 3 bases, with 10 bases between. The CDR3 coding sequence is TGTGCCAGCAGCTTAGGGCAGCGAATCTACGAGCAGTACTTC. Protein: CASSLGQRIYEQYF. The whole variable domain, filled in from reference TRBV7-8 and TRBJ2-7, reads GAGVSQSPRYKVAKRGQDVALRCDPISGHVSLFWYQQALGQGPEFLTYFQNEAQLDKSGLPSDRFFAERPEGSVSTLKIQRTQQEDSAVYLCASSLGQRIYEQYFGPGTRLTVT.

The chain is built from TRBV4-1 and TRBJ1-3; the D gene is possibly TRBD1 (5 bases). The CDR3 is 21 amino acids. Trimming took 4 bases from V and 0 from J, leaving 28 bases between them. From germline, CDR1 is MGHRA and CDR2 YSYEKL. The CDR3 sequence: CASSRTPWDHNIDFSGNTIYF. In DNA, the CDR3 is TGCGCCAGCAGCCGGACACCTTGGGACCACAATATAGACTTCTCTGGAAACACCATATATTTT.

This chain links TRBV2 with TRBJ1-1; possible D gene TRBD1, 6 bases. V was shortened by 2 bases and J by 0 bases, with 7 bases between the two germline ends. Germline V gene sequence: CDR1 SNHLY, CDR2 FYNNEI. The CDR3 is 14 residues long. Here the CDR3 DNA reads TGTGCCAGCAGTGAACAGGGGATGAACACTGAAGCTTTCTTT. This sequence encodes CASSEQGMNTEAFF.

This clone was observed a single time. The rearrangement joins TRBV19 to TRBJ2-7; 10 bases map to TRBD2. This CDR3 region has 14 residues. J was trimmed by 1 base and V by 5 bases; bases with no gene match: 2. Germline V gene sequence: CDR1 LNHDA, CDR2 SQIVND (reference sequence). This CDR3 reads CASSVTSGSYEQYF. CDR3 nucleotides: TGTGCCAGTAGTGTGACTAGCGGGTCCTACGAGCAGTACTTC.

The count of this clone is one. The V and J genes are TRBV19 and TRBJ1-1; D not certain. The germline V and J ends were trimmed by 3 bases and 5 bases, with 13 bases remaining between them. The CDR3 consists of 14 residues. Germline values: CDR1 LNHDA, CDR2 SQIVND (reference sequence). The CDR3 is CASSILGGRTEAFF. The CDR3 nucleotides read TGTGCCAGTAGTATCTTGGGTGGTAGAACTGAAGCTTTCTTT.

This chain joins TRBV10-1 and TRBJ2-2; D remains ambiguous. The germline CDR1 and CDR2 sequences are WNHNN and SYGVQD (reference sequence). Between the trimmed V and J ends, which lost 2 bases and 2 bases, there was a span of 0 bases. CDR3 length: 12 amino acids. CDR3 in amino acids: CASSENTGELFF. The CDR3 DNA reads as TGCGCCAGCAGTGAGAACACCGGGGAGCTGTTTTTT.

The rearrangement uses TRBV24-1 and TRBJ1-2; 8 nucleotides agree with TRBD1. After removal of 4 bases from V and 1 base from J, the junction contained 7 bases not matched to a gene. Germline V gene lookup returns CDR1 KGHDR and CDR2 SFDVKD. The CDR3 runs to 16 residues. CDR3 in DNA: TGTGCCACCAGTGACCCGACAGGGGCGGATAACTATGGCTACACCTTC. The encoded protein is CATSDPTGADNYGYTF.

The chain links TRBV4-2 to TRBJ2-2; D not resolved. Trimming cost V 0 bases and J 8 bases, with 4 bases left between them. This CDR3 is built from 12 residues. Germline CDR1 and CDR2: LGHNA and YNFKEQ. DNA for the CDR3: TGTGCCAGCAGCCAAGAGCCAGGGGAGCTGTTTTTT. Translating it yields CASSQEPGELFF.

The genes are TRBV27 and TRBJ2-7; possibly TRBD2 for D (6 bases). Trimming took 3 bases from V and 3 from J, leaving 12 bases between them. Germline V gene sequence: CDR1 MNHEY, CDR2 SMNVEV (reference sequence). The CDR3 has 14 amino acids. CDR3: CASSFSGTFYEQYF. The DNA for the CDR3 is TGTGCCAGCAGTTTTAGCGGAACCTTCTACGAGCAGTACTTC.

The genes are TRBV6-2 or TRBV6-3 and TRBJ1-1; D is perhaps TRBD1 (5 bases). CDR3 length equals 15 residues. With 0 bases removed from V and 2 bases from J, the gap between germline ends came to 10 bases. Germline V gene sequence: CDR1 MNHEY, CDR2 SVGEGT. The CDR3 reads CASSYSQGKNTEAFF. DNA of the CDR3: TGTGCCAGCAGTTACTCGCAGGGAAAAAACACTGAAGCTTTCTTT.

The V call is TRBV9, the J call TRBJ2-7, with 9 bases that match TRBD1. CDR1 is SGDLS and CDR2 is YYNGEE in the germline V gene. V lost 7 bases to trimming and J lost 6 bases; unmatched junction nucleotides: 14. The CDR3 sequence is 15 residues long. The DNA of the CDR3 is TGTGCCAGCTCAAGCGTAGAGGGACAGGGAAGCGAGCAGTACTTC. Translating gives CASSSVEGQGSEQYF.